This T cell receptor beta chain is drawn from a study of T cell responses to AZD1222 COVID-19 vaccine. The study, taken as a whole, reports: Spike-specific TCR breadth and depth rose after two AZD1222 doses. Only a handful of individuals given AZD1222 were seropositive at baseline. Females outnumbered males among donors, who were mostly white British; clonal diversity was possibly underestimated.

With respect to this clone: Antigen: not known.

This CDR3 spans 16 amino acids. Germline CDR1 LGHNA, CDR2 YSLEER. The V and J ends lost 3 bases and 0 bases, in that order; junction bases with no gene match: 5. TCRdb's table, derived via immunoSEQ multiplex PCR, lists solely in-frame clones and lacks some. This sample has roughly 150,000 clones; 90% to 95% occur once, and the top ten carry approximately 1.5%. The sequence came from an adult in good health. The chain carries TRBV4-3 and TRBJ1-5; TRBD1 matches 7 bases. Source: peripheral blood, taken on day 0 of AZD1222 vaccination. Here the CDR3 reads CASSQNTGDSNQPQHF. The CDR3 DNA sequence: TGCGCCAGCAGCCAGAACACAGGGGATAGCAATCAGCCCCAGCATTTT.